This is a list of T cell receptor beta chains from one sample in a study of cytomegalovirus exposure and HLA in healthy donors. Generated by immunoSEQ multiplex PCR, the TCRdb table keeps only in-frame clones and is missing some. The repertoire holds about 98,000 clones, roughly 77% seen once, with about 1.5% in the top ten. Sequencing input: PBMCs. The receptors originated from a man aged 40-49 years in good health and CMV-seronegative. CDR3s include the opening cysteine and the closing phenylalanine or tryptophan. D genes are given only for firm matches. Expanded clones get a size class; other rows say once, few or many, or leave the size out.

NA	TRBV14	TRBD1	TRBJ2-7	TGTGCCAGCAGCCAAGGGGGGACAGGGTTCGCCTACGAGCAGTACTTC	CASSQGGTGFAYEQYF
NA	TRBV11-2	NA	TRBJ1-5	TGTGCCAGCAGCTTAACGGGGAGTCATCAGCCCCAGCATTTT	CASSLTGSHQPQHF
NA	TRBV15	TRBD1	TRBJ1-1	TGTGCCACCAGCAGGCAGGGGGACACTGAAGCTTTCTTT	CATSRQGDTEAFF
NA	TRBV11-2	TRBD2	TRBJ2-1	TGTGCCAGCAGCTTAAGGCTAGCGGAGTACAATGAGCAGTTCTTC	CASSLRLAEYNEQFF
NA	TRBV6-1	NA	TRBJ2-7	TGTGCCAGCAGCAGAGCCCCGGGAGACGAGCAGTACTTC	CASSRAPGDEQYF
NA	TRBV19	TRBD1	TRBJ2-5	TGTGCCAGTAGTATTATGGGGACAGGGGGCCCTCAAGAGACCCAGTACTTC	CASSIMGTGGPQETQYF
once	TRBV18	NA	TRBJ1-6	TGTGCCAGCTCAGTAAGGACAGATAATTCACCCCTCCACTTT	CASSVRTDNSPLHF
NA	TRBV30	TRBD1	TRBJ1-1	TGTGCCTGGAGAGGAACAGGGGTGGTCACTGAAGCTTTCTTT	CAWRGTGVVTEAFF
NA	TRBV5-5	NA	TRBJ2-7	TGTGCCAGCAGTTGGGACTTAACCTACGAGCAGTACTTC	CASSWDLTYEQYF
NA	TRBV5-4	TRBD1	TRBJ1-2	TGTGCCAGCACCACCGGGACAGGGGACTATGGCTACACCTTC	CASTTGTGDYGYTF
NA	TRBV6-1	TRBD1	TRBJ2-1	TGTGCCAGCAGTGAAGACGCCCCAGGGGGCTACTCCTACAATGAGCAGTTCTTC	CASSEDAPGGYSYNEQFF
NA	TRBV28	NA	TRBJ1-1	TGTGCCATCCGAGGTCACGGGGTGAACACTGAAGCTTTCTTT	CAIRGHGVNTEAFF
NA	TRBV9	NA	TRBJ1-2	TGTGCCAGCAGCGTAGGGACAGACTACACCTTC	CASSVGTDYTF
few	TRBV19	NA	TRBJ2-7	TGTGCCAGTAGTCCTACCGGGACCTACGAGCAGTACTTC	CASSPTGTYEQYF
NA	TRBV2	NA	TRBJ2-7	TGTGCCAGAAATAATGGAGGCCGGCGCGCCGAGCAGTACTTC	CARNNGGRRAEQYF
NA	TRBV5-6	NA	TRBJ1-2	TGTGCCAGCAGCCCCAGTTTAGGCGGAGTGGAGTATGGCTACACCTTC	CASSPSLGGVEYGYTF
once	TRBV5-4	TRBD1	TRBJ2-7	TGTGCCAGCAGCCTCACCGGGACAGAGTACGAGCAGTACTTC	CASSLTGTEYEQYF
NA	TRBV20-1	NA	TRBJ1-4	TGCAGTGCTCTCGCAGGAGAAAAACTGTTTTTT	CSALAGEKLFF
NA	TRBV6-5	NA	TRBJ1-5	TGTGCCAGCAGTTCCGACAACGATAGCAATCAGCCCCAGCATTTT	CASSSDNDSNQPQHF
NA	TRBV27	TRBD1	TRBJ2-2	TGTGCCAGCAGGGCACCAGGGGGCGGCGGGGAGCTGTTTTTT	CASRAPGGGGELFF
NA	TRBV28	NA	TRBJ1-1	TGTGCCAGCAGTTTAAACTTTGGGAGGAACACTGAAGCTTTCTTT	CASSLNFGRNTEAFF
once	TRBV6-1	TRBD1	TRBJ1-5	TGTGCCAGCAGTGTAAGGATCAGGGGGCTCTGGCTACCGAATCAGCCCCAGCATTTT	CASSVRIRGLWLPNQPQHF
NA	TRBV27	NA	TRBJ2-3	TGTGCCAGCATTGGGGCCCTAGATACGCAGTATTTT	CASIGALDTQYF
NA	TRBV30	TRBD1	TRBJ1-2	TGTGCCTGTCCAGGACAGGGAGTTGGCTATGGCTACACCTTC	CACPGQGVGYGYTF
few	TRBV5-1	NA	TRBJ2-7	TGCGCCAGCAGCTATCGACAGGACTACGAGCAGTACTTC	CASSYRQDYEQYF
NA	TRBV28	NA	TRBJ2-1	TGTGCCAGCAGTTTACTCTCCCTCGAGCAGTTCTTC	CASSLLSLEQFF
once	TRBV4-3	NA	TRBJ2-1	TGCGCCAGCAGCCAAGATAGCGACGTGGGTCACTACAATGAGCAGTTCTTC	CASSQDSDVGHYNEQFF
once	TRBV2	NA	TRBJ2-1	TGTGCCAGCAGTGAACGCCGGGGGGCTTACAATGAGCAGTTCTTC	CASSERRGAYNEQFF